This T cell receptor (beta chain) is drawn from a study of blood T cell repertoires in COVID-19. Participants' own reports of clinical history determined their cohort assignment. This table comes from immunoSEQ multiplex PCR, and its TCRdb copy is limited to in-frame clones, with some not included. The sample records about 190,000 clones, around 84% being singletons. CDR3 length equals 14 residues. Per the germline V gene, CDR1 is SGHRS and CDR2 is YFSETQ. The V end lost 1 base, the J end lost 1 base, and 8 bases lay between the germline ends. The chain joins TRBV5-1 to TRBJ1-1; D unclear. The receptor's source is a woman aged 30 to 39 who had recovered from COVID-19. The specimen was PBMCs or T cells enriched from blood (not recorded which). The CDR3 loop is CASSLLVGNTEAFF. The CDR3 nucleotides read TGCGCCAGCAGCTTGCTAGTAGGGAACACTGAAGCTTTCTTT.